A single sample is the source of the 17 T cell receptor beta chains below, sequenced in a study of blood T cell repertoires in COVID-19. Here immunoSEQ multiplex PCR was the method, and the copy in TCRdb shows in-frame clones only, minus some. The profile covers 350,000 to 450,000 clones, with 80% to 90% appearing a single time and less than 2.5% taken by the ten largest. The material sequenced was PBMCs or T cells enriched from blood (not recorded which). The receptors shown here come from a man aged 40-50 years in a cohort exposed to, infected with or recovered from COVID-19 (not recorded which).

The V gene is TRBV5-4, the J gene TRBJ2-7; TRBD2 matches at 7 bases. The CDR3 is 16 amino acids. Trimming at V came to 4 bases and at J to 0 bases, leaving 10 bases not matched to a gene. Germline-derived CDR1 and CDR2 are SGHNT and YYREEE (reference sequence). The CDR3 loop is CASSPGRAGTSYEQYF. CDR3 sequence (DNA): TGTGCCAGCAGCCCCGGGCGAGCGGGAACCTCCTACGAGCAGTACTTC.

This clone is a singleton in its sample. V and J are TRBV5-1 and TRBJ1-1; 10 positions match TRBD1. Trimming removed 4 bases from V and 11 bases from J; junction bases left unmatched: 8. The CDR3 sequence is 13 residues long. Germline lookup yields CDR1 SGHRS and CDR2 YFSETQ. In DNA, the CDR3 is TGCGCCAGCAGCGGGGGACAGGGGAACGATGCTTTCTTT. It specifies CASSGGQGNDAFF.

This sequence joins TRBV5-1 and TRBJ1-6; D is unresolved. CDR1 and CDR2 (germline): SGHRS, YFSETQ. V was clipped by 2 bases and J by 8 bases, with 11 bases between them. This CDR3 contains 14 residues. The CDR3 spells CASSFTGADSPLHF. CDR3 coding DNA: TGCGCCAGCAGCTTTACCGGAGCTGATTCACCCCTCCACTTT.

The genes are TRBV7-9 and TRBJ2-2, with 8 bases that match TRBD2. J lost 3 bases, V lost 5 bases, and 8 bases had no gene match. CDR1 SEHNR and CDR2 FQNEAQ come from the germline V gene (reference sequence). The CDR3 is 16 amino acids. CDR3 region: CASSVSGSSYTGELFF. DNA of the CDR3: TGTGCCAGCAGCGTAAGCGGGAGTAGCTACACCGGGGAGCTGTTTTTT.

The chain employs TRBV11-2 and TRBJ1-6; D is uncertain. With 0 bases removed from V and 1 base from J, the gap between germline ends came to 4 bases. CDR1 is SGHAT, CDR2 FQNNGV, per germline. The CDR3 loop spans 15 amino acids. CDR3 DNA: TGTGCCAGCAGCTTAGACAGATCCTATAATTCACCCCTCCACTTT. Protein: CASSLDRSYNSPLHF. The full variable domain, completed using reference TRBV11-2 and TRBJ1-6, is EAGVAQSPRYKIIEKRQSVAFWCNPISGHATLYWYQQILGQGPKLLIQFQNNGVVDDSQLPKDRFSAERLKGVDSTLKIQPAKLEDSAVYLCASSLDRSYNSPLHFGNGTRLTVT.

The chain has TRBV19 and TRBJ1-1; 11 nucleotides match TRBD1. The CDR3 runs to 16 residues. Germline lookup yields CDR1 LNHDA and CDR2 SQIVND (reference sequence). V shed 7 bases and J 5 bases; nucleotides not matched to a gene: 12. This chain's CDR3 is CASNQAGQGGRTEAFF. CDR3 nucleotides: TGTGCCAGTAATCAGGCGGGACAGGGGGGAAGAACTGAAGCTTTCTTT.

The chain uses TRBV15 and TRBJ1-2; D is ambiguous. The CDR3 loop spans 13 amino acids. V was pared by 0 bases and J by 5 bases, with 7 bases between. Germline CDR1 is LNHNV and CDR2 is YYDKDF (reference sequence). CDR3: CATSRDRGYGYTF. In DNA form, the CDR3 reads TGTGCCACCAGCAGAGATCGAGGGTATGGCTACACCTTC.

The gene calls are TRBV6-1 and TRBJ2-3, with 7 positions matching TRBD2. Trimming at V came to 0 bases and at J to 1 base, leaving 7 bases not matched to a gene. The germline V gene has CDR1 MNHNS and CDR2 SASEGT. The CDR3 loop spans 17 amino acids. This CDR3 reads CASSEALRGRGTDTQYF. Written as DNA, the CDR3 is TGTGCCAGCAGTGAAGCGCTACGTGGGAGGGGCACAGATACGCAGTATTTT.

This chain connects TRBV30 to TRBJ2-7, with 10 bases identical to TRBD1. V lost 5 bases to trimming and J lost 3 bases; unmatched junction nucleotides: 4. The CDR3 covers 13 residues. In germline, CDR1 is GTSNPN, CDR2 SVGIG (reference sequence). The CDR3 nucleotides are TGTGCCTGGGACAGGGGGCTTATCTACGAGCAGTACTTC. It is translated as CAWDRGLIYEQYF.

The CDR3 sequence: CASPGTGGVNTEAFF. In nucleotides, the CDR3 is TGTGCCAGCCCCGGGACAGGGGGGGTGAACACTGAAGCTTTCTTT. The chain recombines TRBV28 with TRBJ1-1; 11 bases fit TRBD1. The length of the CDR3 is 15 residues. The junction had 5 bases not matched to a gene; V was cut back by 8 bases and J by 0 bases. Germline values: CDR1 MDHEN, CDR2 SYDVKM.

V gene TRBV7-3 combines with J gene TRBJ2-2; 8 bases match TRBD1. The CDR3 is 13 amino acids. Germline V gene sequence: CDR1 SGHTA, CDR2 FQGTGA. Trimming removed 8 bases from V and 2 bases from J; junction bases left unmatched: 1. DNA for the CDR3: TGTGCCAGCGGGACAGGAAACACCGGGGAGCTGTTTTTT. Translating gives CASGTGNTGELFF.

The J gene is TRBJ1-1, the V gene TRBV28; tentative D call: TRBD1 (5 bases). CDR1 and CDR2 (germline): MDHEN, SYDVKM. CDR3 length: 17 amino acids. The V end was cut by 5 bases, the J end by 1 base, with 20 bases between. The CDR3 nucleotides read TGTGCCAGCAGTCCTAGCCGCGGGGGTGGATGGAACACTGAAGCTTTCTTT. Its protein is CASSPSRGGGWNTEAFF.

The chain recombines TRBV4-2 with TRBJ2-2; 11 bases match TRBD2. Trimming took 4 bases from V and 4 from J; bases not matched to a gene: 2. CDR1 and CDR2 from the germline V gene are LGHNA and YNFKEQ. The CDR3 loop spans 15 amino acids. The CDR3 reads CASSRLAGSTGELFF. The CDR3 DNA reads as TGTGCCAGCAGCCGACTAGCGGGGAGCACCGGGGAGCTGTTTTTT.

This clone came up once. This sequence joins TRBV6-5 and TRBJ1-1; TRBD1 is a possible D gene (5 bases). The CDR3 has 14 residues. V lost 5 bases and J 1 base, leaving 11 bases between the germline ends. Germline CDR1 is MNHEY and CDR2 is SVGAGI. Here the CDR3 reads CASSTPQGNTEAFF. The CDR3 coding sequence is TGTGCCAGCAGTACTCCCCAGGGGAACACTGAAGCTTTCTTT.

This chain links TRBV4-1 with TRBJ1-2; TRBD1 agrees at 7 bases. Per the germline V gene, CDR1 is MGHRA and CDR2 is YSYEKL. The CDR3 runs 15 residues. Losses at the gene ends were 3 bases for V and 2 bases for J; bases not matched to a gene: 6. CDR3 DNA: TGCGCCAGCAGCCAGCGACAGGGAGTCAACTATGGCTACACCTTC. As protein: CASSQRQGVNYGYTF.

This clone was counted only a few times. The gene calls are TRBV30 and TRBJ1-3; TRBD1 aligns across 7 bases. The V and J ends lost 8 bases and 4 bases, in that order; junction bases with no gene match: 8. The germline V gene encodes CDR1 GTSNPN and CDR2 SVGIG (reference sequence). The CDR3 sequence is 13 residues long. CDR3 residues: CAATTGAGNTIYF. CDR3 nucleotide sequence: TGTGCCGCTACTACAGGGGCAGGAAACACCATATATTTT.

CDR3 in amino acids: CASSFFSGGGNNQPQHF. Here the CDR3 DNA reads TGTGCCAGCAGCTTCTTTAGCGGCGGGGGGAACAATCAGCCCCAGCATTTT. V is TRBV7-9 and J is TRBJ1-5; the D gene is possibly TRBD1 (5 bases). The CDR3 covers 17 residues. Trimming left V 3 bases short and J 3 bases short, with 18 bases between. Germline V gene data show CDR1 as SEHNR and CDR2 as FQNEAQ (reference sequence).